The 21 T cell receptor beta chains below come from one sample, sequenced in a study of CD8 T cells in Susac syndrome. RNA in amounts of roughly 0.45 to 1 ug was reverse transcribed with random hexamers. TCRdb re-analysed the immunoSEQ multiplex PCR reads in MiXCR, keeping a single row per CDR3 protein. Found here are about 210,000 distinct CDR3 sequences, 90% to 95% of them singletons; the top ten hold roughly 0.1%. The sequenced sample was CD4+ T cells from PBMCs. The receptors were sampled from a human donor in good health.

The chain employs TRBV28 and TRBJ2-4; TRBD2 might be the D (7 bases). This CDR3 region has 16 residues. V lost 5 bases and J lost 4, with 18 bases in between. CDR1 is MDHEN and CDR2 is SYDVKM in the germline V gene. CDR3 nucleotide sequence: TGTGCCAGCAGTGGAGATGGGGAGGGGGGAAAAAACATTCAGTACTTC. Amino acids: CASSGDGEGGKNIQYF. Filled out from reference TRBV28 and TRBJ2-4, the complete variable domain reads DVKVTQSSRYLVKRTGEKVFLECVQDMDHENMFWYRQDPGLGLRLIYFSYDVKMKEKGDIPEGYSVSREKKERFSLILESASTNQTSMYLCASSGDGEGGKNIQYFGAGTRLSVL.

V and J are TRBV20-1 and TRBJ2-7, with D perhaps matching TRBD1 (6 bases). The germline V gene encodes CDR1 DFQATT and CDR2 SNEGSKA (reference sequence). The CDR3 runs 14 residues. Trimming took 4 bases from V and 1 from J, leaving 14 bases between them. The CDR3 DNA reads TGCAGTGCTAAAAACCCGACAGGATCCTACGAGCAGTACGTC. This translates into CSAKNPTGSYEQYV.

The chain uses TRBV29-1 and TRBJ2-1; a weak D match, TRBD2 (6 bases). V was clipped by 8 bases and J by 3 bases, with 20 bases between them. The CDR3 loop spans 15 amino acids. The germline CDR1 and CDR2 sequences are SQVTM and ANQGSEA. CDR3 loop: CSPSQNSGHYNEQFF. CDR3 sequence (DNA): TGCAGCCCCTCTCAGAATAGCGGTCACTACAATGAGCAGTTCTTC.

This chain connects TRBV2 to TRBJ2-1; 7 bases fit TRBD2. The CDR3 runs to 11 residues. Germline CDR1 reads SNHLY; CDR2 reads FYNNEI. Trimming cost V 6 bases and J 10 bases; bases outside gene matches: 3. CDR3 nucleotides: TGTGCCAGCAGGGGGACTATAGAGCAGTTCTTC. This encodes CASRGTIEQFF.

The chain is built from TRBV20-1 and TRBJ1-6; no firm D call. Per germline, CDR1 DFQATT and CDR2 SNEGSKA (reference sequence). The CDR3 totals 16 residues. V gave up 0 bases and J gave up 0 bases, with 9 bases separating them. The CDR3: CSARDRRSSYNSPLHF. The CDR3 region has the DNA TGCAGTGCTAGAGATCGCCGGAGCTCCTATAATTCACCCCTCCACTTT.

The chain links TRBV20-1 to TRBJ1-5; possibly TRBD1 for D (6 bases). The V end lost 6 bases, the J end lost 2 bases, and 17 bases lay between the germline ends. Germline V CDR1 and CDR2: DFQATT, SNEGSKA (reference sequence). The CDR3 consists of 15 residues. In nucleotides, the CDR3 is TGCAGTGCAGCCTTACCGGGACAAGGCAATCAGCCCCAGCATTTT. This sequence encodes CSAALPGQGNQPQHF.

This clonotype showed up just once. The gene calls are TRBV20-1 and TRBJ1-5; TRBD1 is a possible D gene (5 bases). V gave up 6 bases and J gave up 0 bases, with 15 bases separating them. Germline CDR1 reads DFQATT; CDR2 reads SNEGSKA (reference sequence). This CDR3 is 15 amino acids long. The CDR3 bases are TGCAGTGCGAAAGAATCGGGGCCTAGCAATCAGCCCCAGCATTTT. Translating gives CSAKESGPSNQPQHF.

CDR3 in amino acids: CASSPSAGANVLTF. CDR3 sequence (DNA): TGTGCCAGCAGTCCTTCCGCTGGGGCCAACGTCCTGACTTTC. The V call is TRBV6-2 or TRBV6-3, the J call TRBJ2-6; D gene ambiguous. CDR1 is MNHEY and CDR2 is SVGEGT in the germline V gene. The length of the CDR3 is 14 residues. V lost 5 bases and J 2 bases, leaving 7 bases between the germline ends.

As DNA, the CDR3 is TGCAGCGCCTTAAACGGGAGCCAAGAGACCCAGTACTTC. Its protein product is CSALNGSQETQYF. The chain uses TRBV29-1 and TRBJ2-5; D might be TRBD2 (6 bases). CDR3 length: 13 residues. Looked up from germline, CDR1 is SQVTM and CDR2 is ANQGSEA. Trimming stripped 7 bases from V and 1 base from J, with 13 bases between.

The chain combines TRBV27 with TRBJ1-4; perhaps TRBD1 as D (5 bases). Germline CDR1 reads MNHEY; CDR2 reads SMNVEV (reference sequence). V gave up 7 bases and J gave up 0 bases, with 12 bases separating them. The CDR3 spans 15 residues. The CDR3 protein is CASKFLGPTNEKLFF. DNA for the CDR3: TGTGCCAGCAAATTCCTGGGGCCAACTAATGAAAAACTGTTTTTT.

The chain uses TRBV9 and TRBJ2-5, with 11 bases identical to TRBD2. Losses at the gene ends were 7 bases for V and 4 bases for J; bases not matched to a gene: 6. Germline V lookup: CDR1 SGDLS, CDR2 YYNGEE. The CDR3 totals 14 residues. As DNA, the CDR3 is TGTGCCAGCGGAACTAGCGGGGGAGGAGAGACCCAGTACTTC. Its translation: CASGTSGGGETQYF.

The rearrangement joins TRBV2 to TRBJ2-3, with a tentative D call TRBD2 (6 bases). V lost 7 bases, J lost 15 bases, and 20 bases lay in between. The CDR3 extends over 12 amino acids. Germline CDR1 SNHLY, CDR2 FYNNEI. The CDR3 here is CASTDGDSRFYF. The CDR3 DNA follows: TGTGCCAGCACCGACGGGGACTCCCGTTTCTATTTT.

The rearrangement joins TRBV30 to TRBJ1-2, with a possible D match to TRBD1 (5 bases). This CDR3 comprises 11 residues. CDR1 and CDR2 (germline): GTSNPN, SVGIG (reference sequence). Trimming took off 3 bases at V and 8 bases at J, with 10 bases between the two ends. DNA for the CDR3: TGTGCCTGGAGCCCGGGGGGGGGCTACACCTTC. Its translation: CAWSPGGGYTF.

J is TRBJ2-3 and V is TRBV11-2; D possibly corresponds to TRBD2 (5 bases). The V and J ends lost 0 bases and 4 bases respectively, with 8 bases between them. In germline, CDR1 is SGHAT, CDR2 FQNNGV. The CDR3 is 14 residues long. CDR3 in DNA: TGTGCCAGCAGCTTAGATCTCGGGGCAGATACGCAGTATTTT. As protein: CASSLDLGADTQYF.

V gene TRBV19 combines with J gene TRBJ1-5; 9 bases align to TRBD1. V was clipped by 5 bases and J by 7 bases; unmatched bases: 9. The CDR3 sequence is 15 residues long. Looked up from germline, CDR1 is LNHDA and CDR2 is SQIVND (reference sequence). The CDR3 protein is CASSGYGTGLQPQHF. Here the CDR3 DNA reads TGTGCCAGTAGTGGATACGGGACAGGGCTCCAGCCCCAGCATTTT.

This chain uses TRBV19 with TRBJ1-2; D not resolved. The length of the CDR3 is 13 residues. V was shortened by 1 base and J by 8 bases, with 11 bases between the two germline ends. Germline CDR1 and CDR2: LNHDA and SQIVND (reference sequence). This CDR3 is CASSIGFGGGYTF. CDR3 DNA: TGTGCCAGTAGTATAGGGTTCGGCGGGGGCTACACCTTC.

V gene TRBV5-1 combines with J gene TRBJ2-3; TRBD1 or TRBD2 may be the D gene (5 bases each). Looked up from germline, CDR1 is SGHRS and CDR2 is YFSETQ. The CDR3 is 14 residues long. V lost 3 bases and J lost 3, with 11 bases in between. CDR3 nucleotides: TGCGCCAGCAGCTCCGGGACGGTTACAGATACGCAGTATTTT. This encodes CASSSGTVTDTQYF.

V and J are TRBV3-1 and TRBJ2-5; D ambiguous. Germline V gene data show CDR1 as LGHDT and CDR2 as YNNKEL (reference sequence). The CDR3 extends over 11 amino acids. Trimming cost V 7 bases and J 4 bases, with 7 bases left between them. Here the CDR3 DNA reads TGTGCCAGCACGGTCGGAGAGACCCAGTACTTC. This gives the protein CASTVGETQYF.

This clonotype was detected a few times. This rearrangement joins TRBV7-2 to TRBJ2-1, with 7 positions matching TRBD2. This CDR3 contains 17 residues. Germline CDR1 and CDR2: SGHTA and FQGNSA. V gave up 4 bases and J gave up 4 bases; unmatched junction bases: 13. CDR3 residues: CASSYSATSSAYNEQFF. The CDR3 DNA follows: TGTGCCAGCAGCTATTCCGCGACTAGCTCTGCTTACAATGAGCAGTTCTTC.

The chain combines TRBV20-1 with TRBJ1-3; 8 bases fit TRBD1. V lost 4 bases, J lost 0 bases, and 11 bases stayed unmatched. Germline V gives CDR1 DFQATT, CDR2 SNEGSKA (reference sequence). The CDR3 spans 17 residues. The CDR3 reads CSATPGQAMYSGNTIYF. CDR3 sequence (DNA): TGCAGTGCTACACCGGGACAGGCTATGTACTCTGGAAACACCATATATTTT.

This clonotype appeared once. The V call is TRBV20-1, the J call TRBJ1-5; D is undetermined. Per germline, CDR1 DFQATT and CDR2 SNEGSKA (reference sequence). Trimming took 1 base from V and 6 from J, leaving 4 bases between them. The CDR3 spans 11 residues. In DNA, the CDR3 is TGCAGTGCTAGAGGCCCTCAGCCCCAGCATTTT. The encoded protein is CSARGPQPQHF.